The 11 T cell receptor beta chains reported below all come from one sample, sequenced in a study of control samples from healthy donors and cancer patients. The data were produced by immunoSEQ multiplex PCR, yet TCRdb's version contains in-frame clones alone and is incomplete. The table shows some 40,000 clones, with roughly 94% occurring only once. Specimen: blood. All receptors come from a man in his fifties or sixties in good health.

J is TRBJ2-2 and V is TRBV5-1; D possibly corresponds to TRBD1 (6 bases). The germline gives CDR1 SGHRS, CDR2 YFSETQ. The CDR3 is made up of 14 amino acids. V was trimmed by 4 bases and J by 7 bases, leaving 14 bases between them. CDR3 region: CASSSRGYDGELFF. CDR3 sequence (DNA): TGCGCCAGCAGCAGCAGGGGTTACGACGGGGAGCTGTTTTTT.

In its sample, this clone was seen once. This rearrangement joins TRBV6-6 to TRBJ1-2, with D tentatively TRBD1 (5 bases). Germline CDR1 reads MNHNY; CDR2 reads SVGAGI (reference sequence). The CDR3 is 12 residues long. V was clipped by 10 bases and J by 5 bases, with 14 bases between them. CDR3 amino acids: CATSQGAYGYTF. The CDR3 DNA reads TGTGCCACCTCTCAAGGGGCTTATGGCTACACCTTC.

The chain's CDR3 is CASSTLPRDSNEQFF. The CDR3 bases are TGCGCCAGCAGCACCCTCCCACGGGATAGTAATGAGCAGTTCTTC. The V gene is TRBV5-1, the J gene TRBJ2-1, with a tentative D call TRBD2 (5 bases). CDR3 length: 15 residues. Germline V lookup: CDR1 SGHRS, CDR2 YFSETQ. Trimming left V 4 bases short and J 7 bases short, with 18 bases between.

In its sample, this clone was seen once. The V and J genes are TRBV7-2 and TRBJ1-3; no reliable D call. CDR1 SGHTA and CDR2 FQGNSA come from the germline V gene. The CDR3 sequence is 15 residues long. V shed 5 bases and J shed 0 bases, with 11 bases lying between them. The CDR3 sequence is CASSQDGLSGNTIYF. CDR3 coding DNA: TGTGCCAGCAGCCAAGACGGACTCTCTGGAAACACCATATATTTT.

The rearrangement uses TRBV30 and TRBJ2-2, with D hard to call. V shed 2 bases and J shed 1 base, with 2 bases lying between them. CDR3 length equals 12 residues. Germline lookup yields CDR1 GTSNPN and CDR2 SVGIG (reference sequence). The CDR3 DNA is TGTGCCTGGAGTCAGAACACCGGGGAGCTGTTTTTT. Translating it yields CAWSQNTGELFF.

The rearrangement uses TRBV25-1 and TRBJ1-4, with D maybe TRBD1 (6 bases). The CDR3 sequence is 15 residues long. Germline V gives CDR1 MGHDK, CDR2 SYGVNS. Trimming cost V 4 bases and J 8 bases, with 17 bases left between them. CDR3 residues: CASSGAGAGGEKLFF. The CDR3 coding sequence is TGTGCCAGCAGTGGAGCAGGGGCGGGTGGAGAAAAACTGTTTTTT.

The chain links TRBV6-5 to TRBJ1-2; TRBD1 might be the D (5 bases). CDR1 is MNHEY, CDR2 SVGAGI, per germline. CDR3 size: 11 residues. The V end was cut by 7 bases, the J end by 8 bases, with 11 bases between. CDR3 region: CASKGDGGYTF. DNA for the CDR3: TGTGCCAGCAAAGGGGACGGAGGCTACACCTTC.

This clone has only one observation. The chain employs TRBV6-2 or TRBV6-3 and TRBJ2-1; 15 nucleotides align to TRBD2. The CDR3 is 16 residues long. The J segment lost 9 bases and the V segment lost 5 bases, leaving 8 bases of the junction unmatched. Germline V gives CDR1 MNHEY, CDR2 SVGEGT. The CDR3 DNA reads TGTGCCAGCAGTCTACCGGGACTAGCGGGAGGAGGTGAGCAGTTCTTC. Amino acids: CASSLPGLAGGGEQFF.

This chain uses TRBV6-5 with TRBJ1-2; 8 bases align to TRBD1. CDR3 length: 13 amino acids. Trimming removed 6 bases from V and 7 bases from J; junction bases left unmatched: 7. Germline V CDR1 and CDR2: MNHEY, SVGAGI. The CDR3 sequence: CASRKQGVGGYTF. CDR3 nucleotide sequence: TGTGCCAGCAGGAAACAGGGGGTTGGTGGCTACACCTTC.

This chain links TRBV27 with TRBJ1-6, with no clear D. This CDR3 spans 16 amino acids. CDR1 and CDR2 from the germline V gene are MNHEY and SMNVEV (reference sequence). V was cut by 3 bases and J by 0 bases, with 9 bases left in between. CDR3 in amino acids: CASSFGRRSYNSPLHF. Here the CDR3 DNA reads TGTGCCAGCAGTTTCGGGCGTCGCTCCTATAATTCACCCCTCCACTTT.

The chain is built from TRBV5-8 and TRBJ1-5; D remains unclear. The germline V and J ends were trimmed by 4 bases and 3 bases, with 14 bases remaining between them. Germline CDR1 SGHTS, CDR2 YDEGEE. The length of the CDR3 is 15 residues. The CDR3 DNA sequence: TGTGCCAGCAGCAATCCCACAGAGACCAATCAGCCCCAGCATTTT. This encodes CASSNPTETNQPQHF. Full variable domain (rest looked up from reference TRBV5-8 and TRBJ1-5): EAGVTQSPTHLIKTRGQQATLRCSPISGHTSVYWYQQALGLGLQFLLWYDEGEERNRGNFPPRFSGRQFPNYSSELNVNALELEDSALYLCASSNPTETNQPQHFGDGTRLSIL.